These 17 T cell receptor beta chains share one sample of origin, sequenced in a study of human T cells and chemical hapten exposure. TCRdb reprocessed the RACE reads via MiXCR and lists one record per CDR3 protein. The sample lists a few hundred thousand distinct CDR3 sequences; roughly 4.8% were seen once. The time point here: patch test 1, 2 weeks after DPC sensitization. This sample's treatment: therapeutic diphenylcyclopropenone sensitization with weekly scalp DPC. The sequenced sample was whole blood, obtained in connection with sensitization to the hapten diphenylcyclopropenone (DPC). All receptors derive from a woman between 45 and 60 years old with alopecia areata. Some clones in this sample may be carry-over from other donors' samples.

This clonotype has ten or more counts. This chain links TRBV11-2 with TRBJ2-1, with 7 bases lining up with TRBD1. The CDR3 is 15 amino acids. V gave up 5 bases and J gave up 2 bases; unmatched junction bases: 6. Germline loops: CDR1 SGHAT, CDR2 FQNNGV. CDR3 sequence (DNA): TGTGCCAGCAGCCCGAGGGGGACAGCCTACAATGAGCAGTTCTTC. As protein: CASSPRGTAYNEQFF.

This clonotype occurred a few times. The V gene is TRBV29-1, the J gene TRBJ2-5, with a possible D match to TRBD2 (7 bases). Germline V lookup: CDR1 SQVTM, CDR2 ANQGSEA. V was shortened by 7 bases and J by 3 bases, with 21 bases between the two germline ends. CDR3 size: 15 residues. Here the CDR3 reads CSALGGRDRKETQYF. CDR3 bases: TGCAGCGCTCTGGGGGGGCGGGACCGCAAAGAGACCCAGTACTTC.

This clonotype was counted many times. This chain joins TRBV6-1 and TRBJ1-6, with TRBD1 identical over 8 bases. Germline CDR1 MNHNS, CDR2 SASEGT. V trimming: 8 bases; J trimming: 7 bases; junction bases outside the gene matches: 16. This CDR3 is 17 amino acids long. The CDR3 DNA reads TGTGCCAGCGTCTCACTCCGGGACAGGAAAAACAATTCACCCCTCCACTTT. This translates into CASVSLRDRKNNSPLHF.

This clonotype has just a few counts. The chain combines TRBV6-1 with TRBJ2-3, with 7 bases aligning to TRBD2. The CDR3 is 13 amino acids. In germline, CDR1 is MNHNS, CDR2 SASEGT. V lost 11 bases and J lost 2; bases outside the gene matches: 7. CDR3 nucleotides: TGTGCCGGGAGGGAACCCCTCACAGATACGCAGTATTTT. Translation gives CAGREPLTDTQYF.

This clonotype was recorded at least ten times. The chain employs TRBV30 and TRBJ1-2; D unclear. The germline V and J ends were trimmed by 0 bases and 2 bases, with 13 bases remaining between them. Germline CDR1 reads GTSNPN; CDR2 reads SVGIG (reference sequence). The length of the CDR3 is 15 residues. The CDR3 DNA reads as TGTGCCTGGAGTGTATTTAGCCACTCAAACTATGGCTACACCTTC. The encoded protein is CAWSVFSHSNYGYTF.

The chain combines TRBV20-1 with TRBJ2-7, with D tentatively TRBD1 (6 bases). Trimming took off 6 bases at V and 2 bases at J, with 14 bases between the two ends. This CDR3 region has 13 residues. Per germline, CDR1 DFQATT and CDR2 SNEGSKA (reference sequence). CDR3 region: CSAPRGTPYEQYF. The CDR3 DNA is TGCAGTGCCCCAAGGGGGACCCCCTACGAGCAGTACTTC.

This clonotype was found many times. The J gene is TRBJ2-1, the V gene TRBV4-3; TRBD2 aligns across 11 bases. V shed 1 base and J 5 bases; nucleotides not matched to a gene: 4. Germline V gene lookup returns CDR1 LGHNA and CDR2 YSLEER. The CDR3 is made up of 16 amino acids. CDR3 protein: CASSQGSGRADNEQFF. CDR3 DNA: TGCGCCAGCAGCCAAGGTAGCGGGAGGGCCGACAATGAGCAGTTCTTC.

The sample holds many counts of this clonotype. This chain links TRBV7-8 with TRBJ1-1; D is ambiguous. This CDR3 comprises 13 residues. The V end was cut by 4 bases, the J end by 3 bases, with 9 bases between. Germline loops: CDR1 SGHVS, CDR2 FQNEAQ. The CDR3 region has the DNA TGTGCCAGCAGCTCACTCGCGGACACTGAAGCTTTCTTT. Residues: CASSSLADTEAFF.

The chain couples TRBV20-1 to TRBJ1-5; D is undetermined. Trimming took off 6 bases at V and 7 bases at J, with 13 bases between the two ends. CDR1 is DFQATT and CDR2 is SNEGSKA in the germline V gene (reference sequence). The CDR3 sequence is 12 residues long. This CDR3 is CSALPNGQPQHF. CDR3 nucleotide sequence: TGCAGTGCACTCCCCAACGGGCAGCCCCAGCATTTT.

In the case of this clonotype: At one end, the junction sequence differs from germline, possibly due to a read error. This chain uses TRBV6-1 with TRBJ2-7; D call uncertain. The CDR3 totals 14 residues. The V gene's germline CDR1 is MNHNS and CDR2 SASEGT. CDR3 protein: CATSEGYESYEQYF. The CDR3 bases are TGTGCCACCAGTGAAGGGTACGAATCCTACGAGCAGTACTTC.

This clonotype occurred a few times. This rearrangement joins TRBV4-1 to TRBJ1-1; D is uncertain. From germline, CDR1 is MGHRA and CDR2 YSYEKL. The V gene lost 3 bases and the J gene lost 1 base, with 9 bases spanning the gap. The CDR3 spans 14 residues. This CDR3 is CASSHDQQNTEAFF. The CDR3 nucleotides read TGCGCCAGCAGCCATGACCAGCAGAACACTGAAGCTTTCTTT.

Ten or more counts support this clonotype. The chain carries TRBV9 and TRBJ2-3, with a tentative D call TRBD2 (6 bases). Germline V gene data show CDR1 as SGDLS and CDR2 as YYNGEE. Trimming removed 2 bases at V and 6 bases at J, with 16 bases between. The length of the CDR3 is 15 residues. CDR3 coding DNA: TGTGCCAGCAGCGTGGTTAGCGGCCCCCAGGATACGCAGTATTTT. Translation gives CASSVVSGPQDTQYF. The entire variable domain, with the rest obtained from reference TRBV9 and TRBJ2-3, is as follows: DSGVTQTPKHLITATGQRVTLRCSPRSGDLSVYWYQQSLDQGLQFLIQYYNGEERAKGNILERFSAQQFPDLHSELNLSSLELGDSALYFCASSVVSGPQDTQYFGPGTRLTVL.

In its sample, this clonotype was seen a few times. This chain uses TRBV27 with TRBJ1-5, with D perhaps matching TRBD1 (5 bases). Looked up from germline, CDR1 is MNHEY and CDR2 is SMNVEV (reference sequence). V lost 3 bases to trimming and J lost 4 bases, with 16 bases between them. The CDR3 runs 16 residues. The CDR3 DNA is TGTGCCAGCAGTTTCTTGTCCTCGTGGGGGAATCAGCCCCAGCATTTT. This codes for CASSFLSSWGNQPQHF.

In DNA form, the CDR3 reads TGTGCCACCCAGGGACAGGGGTCGCTTCTGACTGGAAACACCATATATTTT. Translating gives CATQGQGSLLTGNTIYF. The genes are TRBV18 and TRBJ1-3; 10 positions match TRBD1. CDR1 is KGHSH, CDR2 LQKENI, per germline. Trimming cost V 10 bases and J 2 bases; bases outside gene matches: 14. This CDR3 has 17 amino acids. Full variable domain (missing parts from reference TRBV18 and TRBJ1-3): NAGVMQNPRHLVRRRGQEARLRCSPMKGHSHVYWYRQLPEEGLKFMVYLQKENIIDESGMPKERFSAEFPKEGPSILRIQQVVRGDSAAYFCATQGQGSLLTGNTIYFGEGSWLTVV.

This clonotype was recorded at least ten times. CDR3 protein: CASGTQTGGNTGELFF. The CDR3 nucleotides are TGTGCTAGTGGTACCCAGACAGGGGGAAACACCGGGGAGCTGTTTTTT. This chain joins TRBV12-5 and TRBJ2-2; 9 positions match TRBD1. Germline V gives CDR1 LGHNT, CDR2 FRNRAP. CDR3 length: 16 amino acids. The V and J ends lost 5 bases and 2 bases, in that order; junction bases with no gene match: 6.

This clonotype was seen at least ten times. This chain links TRBV2 with TRBJ1-5; TRBD1 matches 9 bases. Per the germline V gene, CDR1 is SNHLY and CDR2 is FYNNEI. J lost 2 bases, V lost 3 bases, and 2 bases had no gene match. The CDR3 runs 15 residues. DNA for the CDR3: TGTGCCAGCAGTGACCGGACAGGGGGCAATCAGCCCCAGCATTTT. Translating gives CASSDRTGGNQPQHF. Filled out from reference TRBV2 and TRBJ1-5, the complete variable domain reads EPEVTQTPSHQVTQMGQEVILRCVPISNHLYFYWYRQILGQKVEFLVSFYNNEISEKSEIFDDQFSVERPDGSNFTLKIRSTKLEDSAMYFCASSDRTGGNQPQHFGDGTRLSIL.

This clonotype was detected only once. Being one base from a much bigger clone, this may be a read error. The chain recombines TRBV3-1 with TRBJ2-3; tentatively, D is TRBD1 (5 bases). The CDR3 spans 14 residues. Germline V gives CDR1 LGHDT, CDR2 YNNKEL (reference sequence). The CDR3: CASSQGSVTGTRYF. CDR3 nucleotides: TGTGCCAGCAGCCAAGGTTCGGTTACAGGTACGCGGTATTTT.